The rows below give T cell receptor beta chains drawn from one sample of a study of cytomegalovirus exposure and HLA in healthy donors. TCRdb keeps only in-frame clones here, not all; method: immunoSEQ multiplex PCR. The sample lists approximately 110,000 clones; 77% were seen once. The sequenced sample was PBMCs. These receptors all stem from a human donor in good health. CDR3s include the opening cysteine and the closing phenylalanine or tryptophan. Fields, in order: V gene, CDR3 protein.

>TRBV7-8
CASSEDSSGNTIYF
>TRBV6-5
CASSYLSGGTGNTIYF
>TRBV7-2
CASSLGRAPTEAFF
>TRBV5-1
CASSLEDAAHEQYF
>TRBV6-1
CASSPNGVEKLFF
>TRBV7-9
CASSLEGGQGNTEAFF
>TRBV5-1
CASSTGLAGGKRYEQYF
>TRBV28
CASSFSGGAIPIYGYTF
>TRBV13
CASSLISGATDTQYF
>TRBV10-3
CAISEDRLYEQYF
>TRBV6-1
CASSSGHGRTGELFF
>TRBV28
CASSPSGRTGNTIYF
>TRBV27
CASRRQGGNTIYF
>TRBV27
CASSARLAGGSEQFF
>TRBV4-2
CASSQEEGTSGRATDTQYF
>TRBV7-9
CASKGGGRSRDTQYF
>TRBV6-1
CASSERPSVGNIQYF
>TRBV7-9
CASSARVRRTANTGELFF
>TRBV28
CASSFGYEQYF
>TRBV2
CASSEWTSGHTDTQYF
>TRBV6-6
CASSYSGVGEKLFF
>TRBV4-1
CASSQDKGTGLYTIYF
>TRBV19
CASSITGGEKLFF
>TRBV2
CASRAAGKGDTQYF
>TRBV11-2
CASSQVSDTQYF
>TRBV19
CAGSTLGTAINQPQHF
>TRBV5-4
CASSLGVNNEQFF
>TRBV5-1
CASSFGAGSYEQYF
>TRBV4-1
CASSQEADHTEAFF
>TRBV19
CASSPQGSGETQYF
>TRBV4-1
CASSHQDREETQYF
>TRBV6-5
CASNQGWDNEQFF
>TRBV30
CAWRGQGVTEAFF
>TRBV5-1
CASRSDWGGVGNEQFF
>TRBV2
CASSEELARWNEQFF
>TRBV18
CASSSGWLSGNTIYF
>TRBV2
CASNPGTGYEQYF
>TRBV11-3
CASSLFTGAQETQYF
>TRBV6-1
CASSTTGGWAF
>TRBV5-6
CASSRDPTGSYNEQFF
>TRBV28
CASSSDRVGGAIQYF
>TRBV6-1
CASTRQGEGTGELFF
>TRBV19
CASTSRQGAGYGYTF
>TRBV18
CASSPPLLRRDRPYEQYF
>TRBV29-1
CSVAGSTATSSYEQYF
>TRBV13
CASSLGGRADEQYF
>TRBV13
CASSLRRTGENTEAFF
>TRBV28
CASSTTRQGGGYTF
>TRBV7-2
CASSLVSGSNQPQHF
>TRBV11-3
CASSFSGGKDTQYF
>TRBV19
CASITSGSSNEQFF
>TRBV27
CASSLRLAGGFDYTQYF
>TRBV10-3
CAISGRASGRASYNEQFF
>TRBV21-1
CASSPRHRTYEQYF
>TRBV18
CASSPGADEKLFF
>TRBV27
CASSLLPPTTGWRAEKLFF
>TRBV14
CASSQDLGHLGGEQYF